Below, 20 T cell receptor beta chains from the same sample are listed, as sequenced in a study of blood T cell repertoires in COVID-19. Sequenced by immunoSEQ multiplex PCR; TCRdb stores in-frame clones only, minus some. The profile shows about 320,000 clones, approximately 90% of them singletons. Material: PBMCs or T cells enriched from blood (not recorded which). These receptors all stem from a woman in her thirties who had recovered from COVID-19.

Only one count was recorded for this clone. This chain links TRBV25-1 with TRBJ1-1; 11 nucleotides align to TRBD1. The CDR3 contains 16 residues. With V trimmed by 4 bases and J by 3 bases, 7 bases remained unmatched. Per the germline V gene, CDR1 is MGHDK and CDR2 is SYGVNS. The CDR3 DNA follows: TGTGCCAGCAGTGCTTCGCCGGGACAGGGGGACACTGAAGCTTTCTTT. Its protein product is CASSASPGQGDTEAFF.

V is TRBV4-1 and J is TRBJ1-2, with TRBD1 as a possible D gene (5 bases). The length of the CDR3 is 15 residues. Per germline, CDR1 MGHRA and CDR2 YSYEKL. V was trimmed by 0 bases and J by 7 bases, leaving 15 bases between them. CDR3 sequence (DNA): TGCGCCAGCAGCCAAGAAAGTCCCGGGGGTCTTGGCTACACCTTC. Protein: CASSQESPGGLGYTF.

The rearrangement links TRBV7-2 to TRBJ2-2; TRBD1 agrees at 9 bases. Germline V gene data show CDR1 as SGHTA and CDR2 as FQGNSA. The CDR3 totals 16 residues. V dropped 5 bases and J dropped 4; count of bases not matched to a gene: 8. CDR3: CASSPPGQGPTGELFF. The CDR3 DNA reads as TGTGCCAGCAGCCCACCGGGACAGGGTCCCACCGGGGAGCTGTTTTTT.

CDR3 amino acids: CASSQGKGLGYGYTF. DNA for the CDR3: TGTGCCAGCAGCCAAGGCAAGGGGCTGGGCTATGGCTACACCTTC. This chain connects TRBV3-1 (or the pseudogene TRBV3-2) to TRBJ1-2, with a weak D call TRBD1 (5 bases). This CDR3 region has 15 residues. Germline V gene lookup returns CDR1 LGHDT and CDR2 YNNKEL (reference sequence). The V end was cut by 1 base, the J end by 4 bases, with 13 bases between.

The rearrangement links TRBV7-2 to TRBJ2-7; 7 positions match TRBD1. The CDR3 has 18 residues. Germline values: CDR1 SGHTA, CDR2 FQGNSA. With 2 bases clipped from V and 0 bases from J, the junction kept 13 bases outside the gene matches. In DNA form, the CDR3 reads TGTGCCAGCAGCTTAAGGGGACAGCCTGACGCGAGCTCCTACGAGCAGTACTTC. Residues: CASSLRGQPDASSYEQYF.

CDR3 loop: CAWSRFPGQGAEAFF. The CDR3 DNA reads TGTGCCTGGAGTCGATTCCCGGGACAGGGGGCTGAAGCTTTCTTT. The chain uses TRBV30 and TRBJ1-1, with 11 bases identical to TRBD1. Germline V gene data show CDR1 as GTSNPN and CDR2 as SVGIG (reference sequence). The CDR3 sequence is 15 residues long. V shed 2 bases and J 6 bases; nucleotides not matched to a gene: 8. Complete variable domain (other parts from reference TRBV30 and TRBJ1-1): SQTIHQWPATLVQPVGSPLSLECTVEGTSNPNLYWYRQAAGRGLQLLFYSVGIGQISSEVPQNLSASRPQDRQFILSSKKLLLSDSGFYLCAWSRFPGQGAEAFFGQGTRLTVV.

V gene TRBV7-3 combines with J gene TRBJ2-3; 8 nucleotides line up with TRBD1. Per the germline V gene, CDR1 is SGHTA and CDR2 is FQGTGA. V was pared by 4 bases and J by 5 bases, with 8 bases of the junction left unmatched. This CDR3 spans 15 amino acids. The CDR3 DNA reads as TGTGCCAGCAGCTCAGACAGGGGAAAAGGAGATACGCAGTATTTT. Translation gives CASSSDRGKGDTQYF.

This clone is a singleton in its sample. V usage is TRBV6-1 and J usage is TRBJ1-3; D is possibly TRBD1 (5 bases). Germline-derived CDR1 and CDR2 are MNHNS and SASEGT. The CDR3 has 15 residues. Trimming shortened V by 1 base and J by 2 bases, and 9 bases separated the two germline ends. CDR3 amino acids: CASSEGPGPGNTIYF. The CDR3 region has the DNA TGTGCCAGCAGTGAAGGCCCAGGGCCTGGAAACACCATATATTTT.

This sequence joins TRBV6-5 and TRBJ1-1; TRBD1 matches 10 bases. The V gene end was trimmed by 2 bases and the J gene end by 5 bases; junction bases not matched to a gene: 8. This CDR3 has 16 residues. The germline CDR1 and CDR2 sequences are MNHEY and SVGAGI. CDR3 protein: CASSYTTPDRGTEAFF. The CDR3 DNA sequence: TGTGCCAGCAGTTACACAACCCCGGACAGGGGGACTGAAGCTTTCTTT.

This chain joins TRBV12-5 and TRBJ1-2; 11 bases match TRBD1. The CDR3 consists of 14 residues. The V segment lost 6 bases and the J segment 4 bases; nucleotides outside the gene matches: 4. Germline loops: CDR1 LGHNT, CDR2 FRNRAP. The CDR3 DNA reads TGTGCTAGTGGAACGGGACAGGGGGGCTATGGCTACACCTTC. Its protein is CASGTGQGGYGYTF.

The chain uses TRBV18 and TRBJ2-1; 11 bases fit TRBD2. J lost 1 base, V lost 3 bases, and 5 bases had no gene match. Germline V gene lookup returns CDR1 KGHSH and CDR2 LQKENI. The CDR3 runs to 17 residues. This CDR3 reads CASSPLAGGPSYNEQFF. As DNA, the CDR3 is TGTGCCAGCTCACCGCTAGCGGGGGGCCCGTCCTACAATGAGCAGTTCTTC.

The CDR3, as DNA: TGCGCCAGCAGCTTGGACGGGTCCAATCAGCCCCAGCATTTT. Its protein product is CASSLDGSNQPQHF. V and J are TRBV5-1 and TRBJ1-5; D gene uncertain. Trimming removed 0 bases from V and 3 bases from J, with 7 bases in between. Per germline, CDR1 SGHRS and CDR2 YFSETQ. The CDR3 is made up of 14 amino acids.

The V and J genes are TRBV30 and TRBJ2-5; 8 bases line up with TRBD2. The CDR3 is 13 amino acids. The trim removed 4 bases at V and 4 bases at J, leaving 5 bases unmatched. Germline V gene data show CDR1 as GTSNPN and CDR2 as SVGIG (reference sequence). DNA for the CDR3: TGTGCCTGGAATGGCGGGGGGCCAGAGACCCAGTACTTC. Translated, it gives CAWNGGGPETQYF.

The chain is built from TRBV4-2 and TRBJ1-1; 12 bases are a match to TRBD1. Germline CDR1 and CDR2: LGHNA and YNFKEQ. With V trimmed by 1 base and J by 1 base, 7 bases remained unmatched. The CDR3 length is 18 residues. CDR3 region: CASSQVPGQGAPNTEAFF. Here the CDR3 DNA reads TGTGCCAGCAGCCAAGTCCCGGGACAGGGGGCTCCGAACACTGAAGCTTTCTTT.

This chain uses TRBV7-3 with TRBJ2-2; the match to TRBD1 covers 10 bases. This CDR3 spans 15 amino acids. J gave up 7 bases and V 3 bases, and 5 bases lay outside the gene matches. The germline gives CDR1 SGHTA, CDR2 FQGTGA. CDR3: CASSLTGGAHGELFF. DNA of the CDR3: TGTGCCAGCAGCTTGACAGGGGGCGCACACGGGGAGCTGTTTTTT.

Here the CDR3 reads CAGSTRGSSYNSPLHF. The CDR3 nucleotides are TGTGCCGGATCGACGAGAGGCAGCTCCTATAATTCACCCCTCCACTTT. V gene TRBV6-6 combines with J gene TRBJ1-6, with D hard to call. Germline V gene data show CDR1 as MNHNY and CDR2 as SVGAGI (reference sequence). This CDR3 region has 16 residues. Trimming removed 11 bases at V and 0 bases at J, with 17 bases between.

The chain is built from TRBV3-1 (or the pseudogene TRBV3-2) and TRBJ2-7; D ambiguous. Per the germline V gene, CDR1 is LGHDT and CDR2 is YNNKEL (reference sequence). The V end was cut by 4 bases, the J end by 6 bases, with 7 bases between. The CDR3 loop spans 11 amino acids. Written as DNA, the CDR3 is TGTGCCAGCAGCCGGCAGTTCGAGCAGTACTTC. The encoded protein is CASSRQFEQYF.

The rearrangement joins TRBV30 to TRBJ1-6, with 7 positions matching TRBD1. The V and J ends lost 3 bases and 8 bases, in that order; junction bases with no gene match: 10. From germline, CDR1 is GTSNPN and CDR2 SVGIG (reference sequence). This CDR3 region has 15 residues. CDR3 in DNA: TGTGCCTGGAGCCTAGGGTGGGACAGTGATTCACCCCTCCACTTT. Translated: CAWSLGWDSDSPLHF.

This clone was counted once. V gene TRBV5-8 combines with J gene TRBJ1-6; 8 nucleotides agree with TRBD1. The CDR3 runs to 17 residues. From germline, CDR1 is SGHTS and CDR2 YDEGEE. V lost 4 bases to trimming and J lost 8 bases; unmatched junction nucleotides: 14. The CDR3 bases are TGTGCCAGCAGCCCCAACCCAGGGGGCGCGTGGTATTCACCCCTCCACTTT. It codes for CASSPNPGGAWYSPLHF.

This chain links TRBV6-5 with TRBJ1-1, with 9 bases matching TRBD1. The V and J ends lost 2 bases and 1 base, in that order; junction bases with no gene match: 5. Germline lookup yields CDR1 MNHEY and CDR2 SVGAGI. This CDR3 has 16 residues. CDR3 DNA sequence: TGTGCCAGCAGTTACACAGGGGGCTCGAGGAACACTGAAGCTTTCTTT. This sequence encodes CASSYTGGSRNTEAFF.